The 31 T cell receptor beta chains reported below all come from one sample, sequenced in a study of CD8 T cells in ankylosing spondylitis. General observations from the study: Ankylosing spondylitis blood appeared to be characterized by a TCR beta motif of under ten highly homologous variants.

TCRdb reprocessed the 5' RACE reads with MiXCR, giving one entry per CDR3 protein. In the table there are 750,000 to 850,000 distinct CDR3 sequences, over 9.5% of which are singletons. Their target antigens are unknown. The sample taken for sequencing was blood, either unsorted or a sorted T cell fraction (not recorded which). These receptor sequences come from a male donor with ankylosing spondylitis.

The gene calls are TRBV7-8 and TRBJ1-4; the D is unclear. Per germline, CDR1 SGHVS and CDR2 FQNEAQ. Trimming cost V 2 bases and J 7 bases, with 11 bases left between them. This CDR3 comprises 14 residues. For the CDR3, the DNA is TGTGCCAGCAGCTTAAGGGCGGCGGGTGAAAAACTGTTTTTT. It translates to CASSLRAAGEKLFF. Full variable domain (missing parts from reference TRBV7-8 and TRBJ1-4): GAGVSQSPRYKVAKRGQDVALRCDPISGHVSLFWYQQALGQGPEFLTYFQNEAQLDKSGLPSDRFFAERPEGSVSTLKIQRTQQEDSAVYLCASSLRAAGEKLFFGSGTQLSVL.

A few counts support this clonotype. This sequence joins TRBV5-1 and TRBJ1-2; 7 nucleotides agree with TRBD1. Germline lookup yields CDR1 SGHRS and CDR2 YFSETQ. This CDR3 contains 15 residues. The trim removed 3 bases at V and 4 bases at J, leaving 9 bases unmatched. The CDR3 sequence: CASSSTGLRSYGYTF. The CDR3 region has the DNA TGCGCCAGCAGCTCGACAGGGTTGCGTTCCTATGGCTACACCTTC.

This clonotype was seen more than once but under ten times. This chain joins TRBV6-5 and TRBJ1-4; no clear D gene. The CDR3 spans 16 residues. The germline CDR1 and CDR2 sequences are MNHEY and SVGAGI. V was clipped by 4 bases and J by 3 bases, with 15 bases between them. Here the CDR3 reads CASSLRVGTANEKLFF. The CDR3 nucleotides are TGTGCCAGCAGTTTACGGGTTGGTACGGCTAATGAAAAACTGTTTTTT.

The chain couples TRBV29-1 to TRBJ2-2; D is uncertain. CDR3 length: 13 amino acids. Germline loops: CDR1 SQVTM, CDR2 ANQGSEA. Trimming removed 5 bases at V and 6 bases at J, with 13 bases between. The CDR3 region is CSVSSESAGELFF. CDR3 bases: TGCAGCGTTTCATCGGAGTCCGCCGGGGAGCTGTTTTTT.

This clonotype occurred a few times. J is TRBJ2-7 and V is TRBV6-1, with 7 bases matching TRBD2. Germline-derived CDR1 and CDR2 are MNHNS and SASEGT. The V segment lost 5 bases and the J segment 0 bases; nucleotides outside the gene matches: 13. The CDR3 runs to 17 residues. CDR3 coding DNA: TGTGCCAGCAGTCTCCGGGGGGTAGCGTCGGTCTCCTACGAGCAGTACTTC. It is translated as CASSLRGVASVSYEQYF.

A few counts support this clonotype. J is TRBJ2-1 and V is TRBV11-1; the match to TRBD2 covers 8 bases. The CDR3 has 16 amino acids. Trimming at V came to 4 bases and at J to 3 bases, leaving 8 bases not matched to a gene. CDR1 and CDR2 (germline): SGHAT, FQDESV (reference sequence). The CDR3 loop reads CASSSPQREIYNEQFF. In DNA form, the CDR3 reads TGTGCCAGCAGCTCCCCCCAGCGGGAGATCTACAATGAGCAGTTCTTC.

The rearrangement links TRBV20-1 to TRBJ2-4, with 14 bases fitting TRBD2. Germline CDR1 and CDR2: DFQATT and SNEGSKA (reference sequence). V lost 6 bases to trimming and J lost 15 bases; unmatched junction nucleotides: 10. The CDR3 extends over 13 amino acids. CDR3: CSAVTSGGGLPYF. In DNA, the CDR3 is TGCAGTGCGGTGACTAGCGGGGGGGGCCTACCGTACTTC.

The chain links TRBV10-3 to TRBJ2-3, with D possibly matching TRBD1 (5 bases). V gave up 4 bases and J gave up 0 bases, with 14 bases separating them. There are 16 residues in the CDR3. CDR1 is ENHRY and CDR2 is SYGVKD in the germline V gene. The chain's CDR3 is CAISARGAPSTDTQYF. In nucleotides, the CDR3 is TGTGCCATCAGTGCAAGGGGTGCGCCTAGCACAGATACGCAGTATTTT.

The chain carries TRBV20-1 and TRBJ1-2; tentatively, D is TRBD1 (5 bases). The CDR3 totals 12 residues. Germline V gene data show CDR1 as DFQATT and CDR2 as SNEGSKA (reference sequence). Trimming took off 3 bases at V and 8 bases at J, with 13 bases between the two ends. In DNA form, the CDR3 reads TGCAGTGCTAGCGGACACCTGAAAGGCTACACCTTC. Translating it yields CSASGHLKGYTF.

V gene TRBV27 combines with J gene TRBJ2-3, with 7 bases fitting TRBD1. Germline V gene sequence: CDR1 MNHEY, CDR2 SMNVEV (reference sequence). The CDR3 runs to 16 residues. With 6 bases clipped from V and 2 bases from J, the junction kept 11 bases outside the gene matches. The CDR3 is CASREQGLSYTDTQYF. DNA of the CDR3: TGTGCCAGCAGGGAACAGGGGCTCTCTTACACAGATACGCAGTATTTT.

In this sample, this clonotype turned up a few times. The rearrangement joins TRBV12-3 or TRBV12-4 to TRBJ1-2; 7 nucleotides match TRBD1. V lost 7 bases and J lost 9; bases outside the gene matches: 8. The CDR3 covers 12 residues. The CDR3 nucleotides are TGTGCCAGCACCCGGGACAGAGGTAGCTACACCTTC. Translating it yields CASTRDRGSYTF.

This clonotype was seen more than once but under ten times. This chain uses TRBV20-1 with TRBJ1-2, with 11 nucleotides matching TRBD1. V shed 6 bases and J 8 bases; nucleotides not matched to a gene: 11. The CDR3 consists of 14 residues. Germline assignment: CDR1 DFQATT and CDR2 SNEGSKA (reference sequence). The DNA of the CDR3 is TGCAGTGCCTGGACAGGGGGCCAACAAGGGGGCTACACCTTC. The encoded protein is CSAWTGGQQGGYTF.

The chain couples TRBV5-5 to TRBJ1-5, with D uncertain. The length of the CDR3 is 13 residues. Between the trimmed V and J ends, which lost 1 base and 5 bases, there was a span of 7 bases. Germline lookup yields CDR1 SGHKS and CDR2 YYEKEE (reference sequence). CDR3 sequence: CASSLIPYQPQHF. As DNA, the CDR3 is TGTGCCAGCAGCTTGATCCCCTATCAGCCCCAGCATTTT.

This clonotype was observed a handful of times. The chain carries TRBV20-1 and TRBJ2-1; D not certain. The V and J ends lost 8 bases and 4 bases respectively, with 15 bases between them. CDR3 length equals 13 residues. CDR1 and CDR2 from the germline V gene are DFQATT and SNEGSKA (reference sequence). The CDR3 loop reads CSYLGPSYNEQFF. CDR3 bases: TGCAGTTATCTTGGACCGTCTTACAATGAGCAGTTCTTC.

This clonotype was seen ten or more times. The chain combines TRBV20-1 with TRBJ1-6; 10 bases align to TRBD1. With V trimmed by 5 bases and J by 10 bases, 5 bases remained unmatched. CDR3 length: 13 amino acids. CDR1 is DFQATT and CDR2 is SNEGSKA in the germline V gene (reference sequence). CDR3 loop: CSAAGTGDSPLHF. CDR3 in DNA: TGCAGTGCTGCCGGGACAGGGGACTCACCCCTCCACTTT.

There are a few counts of this clonotype. This sequence joins TRBV2 and TRBJ2-5, with D tentatively TRBD1 or TRBD2 (6 bases each). The ends were cut back, 5 bases at V and 1 base at J, with 14 bases in the middle. This CDR3 comprises 15 residues. The germline CDR1 and CDR2 sequences are SNHLY and FYNNEI. CDR3 nucleotides: TGTGCCAGCAGTCGGAGGGGGGTCCCCCAAGAGACCCAGTACTTC. Translating gives CASSRRGVPQETQYF.

The chain's CDR3 is CASSLDREFYEQYF. In DNA, the CDR3 is TGCGCCAGCAGCTTGGACAGGGAATTCTACGAGCAGTACTTC. This chain connects TRBV5-1 to TRBJ2-7, with a weak D call TRBD1 (6 bases). The V end lost 0 bases, the J end lost 3 bases, and 10 bases lay between the germline ends. There are 14 residues in the CDR3. The V gene's germline CDR1 is SGHRS and CDR2 YFSETQ. The entire variable domain, with the rest obtained from reference TRBV5-1 and TRBJ2-7, is as follows: KAGVTQTPRYLIKTRGQQVTLSCSPISGHRSVSWYQQTPGQGLQFLFEYFSETQRNKGNFPGRFSGRQFSNSRSEMNVSTLELGDSALYLCASSLDREFYEQYFGPGTRLTVT.

This sequence joins TRBV27 and TRBJ2-5; 9 nucleotides agree with TRBD1. The length of the CDR3 is 16 residues. Germline trimming cut 5 bases from V and 5 bases from J; bases unmatched to any gene: 12. Germline V lookup: CDR1 MNHEY, CDR2 SMNVEV (reference sequence). The CDR3 is CASSPFGDRASETQYF. In DNA form, the CDR3 reads TGTGCCAGCAGTCCCTTCGGGGACAGGGCATCCGAGACCCAGTACTTC.

This clonotype was picked up many times. This chain links TRBV7-8 with TRBJ1-5, with a weak D call TRBD1 (6 bases). The V end was cut by 5 bases, the J end by 0 bases, with 11 bases between. CDR1 SGHVS and CDR2 FQNEAQ come from the germline V gene. This CDR3 is 15 amino acids long. The CDR3 protein is CASSPQGYSNQPQHF. The CDR3 DNA reads TGTGCCAGCAGCCCCCAGGGGTATAGCAATCAGCCCCAGCATTTT.

This clonotype has at least ten counts. The rearrangement links TRBV20-1 to TRBJ1-4, with D unclear. Trimming pared 5 bases from V and 5 bases from J, leaving 15 bases between. The CDR3 sequence is 14 residues long. Germline loops: CDR1 DFQATT, CDR2 SNEGSKA (reference sequence). CDR3 in DNA: TGCAGTGCTCCCGGGCCGACGGGGAATGAAAAACTGTTTTTT. Its translation: CSAPGPTGNEKLFF.

This clonotype was recorded a few times. The V call is TRBV7-2, the J call TRBJ2-4, with 8 bases identical to TRBD2. V gave up 1 base and J gave up 5 bases; unmatched junction bases: 4. Germline lookup yields CDR1 SGHTA and CDR2 FQGNSA. The CDR3 length is 15 residues. CDR3 protein: CASSLEAGGQNIQYF. The CDR3 DNA sequence: TGTGCCAGCAGCTTAGAGGCGGGGGGTCAAAACATTCAGTACTTC.

The J gene is TRBJ2-7, the V gene TRBV6-1, with D tentatively TRBD2 (5 bases). V was trimmed by 1 base and J by 0 bases, leaving 10 bases between them. The germline gives CDR1 MNHNS, CDR2 SASEGT. This CDR3 is built from 15 residues. For the CDR3, the DNA is TGTGCCAGCAGTGAAGAAGGACTTCCCTCCTACGAGCAGTACTTC. As protein: CASSEEGLPSYEQYF.

This clonotype was recorded at least ten times. CDR3 DNA: TGCGCCAGCAGCTGGGGACTAGCGGGGGCCTACAATGAGCAGTTCTTC. Translated, it gives CASSWGLAGAYNEQFF. The V gene is TRBV5-1, the J gene TRBJ2-1, with TRBD2 identical over 14 bases. There are 16 residues in the CDR3. The trim removed 3 bases at V and 2 bases at J, leaving 1 base unmatched. Germline V gene lookup returns CDR1 SGHRS and CDR2 YFSETQ.

This chain joins TRBV2 and TRBJ2-2; 8 bases line up with TRBD2. There are 15 residues in the CDR3. Losses at the gene ends were 4 bases for V and 5 bases for J; bases not matched to a gene: 6. The germline CDR1 and CDR2 sequences are SNHLY and FYNNEI. Here the CDR3 reads CASSVASGSTGELFF. CDR3 sequence (DNA): TGTGCCAGCAGTGTTGCTAGCGGGTCTACCGGGGAGCTGTTTTTT.

This clonotype has ten or more counts. The rearrangement joins TRBV20-1 to TRBJ1-2; D is unclear. The germline V gene encodes CDR1 DFQATT and CDR2 SNEGSKA (reference sequence). The length of the CDR3 is 11 residues. V lost 3 bases and J lost 5, with 7 bases in between. The chain's CDR3 is CSASPGYGYTF. The CDR3 coding sequence is TGCAGTGCTAGTCCAGGTTATGGCTACACCTTC.

There are many counts of this clonotype. The chain uses TRBV20-1 and TRBJ2-1; D may be TRBD1 (6 bases). CDR3 length equals 15 residues. The ends were cut back, 6 bases at V and 2 bases at J, with 17 bases in the middle. The germline CDR1 and CDR2 sequences are DFQATT and SNEGSKA (reference sequence). CDR3 loop: CSAGGQLTTYNEQFF. CDR3 DNA: TGCAGTGCAGGTGGACAGTTGACCACCTACAATGAGCAGTTCTTC.

This clonotype has a count of ten or more. V usage is TRBV29-1 and J usage is TRBJ2-7; D uncertain. Trimming left V 4 bases short and J 0 bases short, with 7 bases between. The germline V gene has CDR1 SQVTM and CDR2 ANQGSEA. The CDR3 consists of 12 residues. Here the CDR3 reads CSVGRSSYEQYF. As DNA, the CDR3 is TGCAGCGTTGGACGGAGCTCCTACGAGCAGTACTTC.

Many counts were recorded for this clonotype. The chain couples TRBV20-1 to TRBJ1-5; 10 bases agree with TRBD1. The ends lost 6 bases at V and 5 bases at J; junction bases unmatched: 4. Germline-derived CDR1 and CDR2 are DFQATT and SNEGSKA (reference sequence). CDR3 length: 13 residues. Written as DNA, the CDR3 is TGCAGTGCCGCCGGGACAGGGGATCAGCCCCAGCATTTT. Its translation: CSAAGTGDQPQHF.

This clonotype was seen many times. CDR3: CASSEGGSSYNEQFF. CDR3 nucleotide sequence: TGTGCCAGCAGTGAAGGGGGCAGCTCCTACAATGAGCAGTTCTTC. The V gene is TRBV2, the J gene TRBJ2-1; a possible D gene is TRBD1 (5 bases). The ends were cut back, 1 base at V and 0 bases at J, with 7 bases in the middle. CDR1 and CDR2 (germline): SNHLY, FYNNEI. The CDR3 is made up of 15 amino acids. Full variable domain (remainder filled in from reference TRBV2 and TRBJ2-1): EPEVTQTPSHQVTQMGQEVILRCVPISNHLYFYWYRQILGQKVEFLVSFYNNEISEKSEIFDDQFSVERPDGSNFTLKIRSTKLEDSAMYFCASSEGGSSYNEQFFGPGTRLTVL.

This clonotype was counted many times. The CDR3 region is CSAQRTSGSSETQYF. For the CDR3, the DNA is TGCAGTGCCCAAAGGACTAGCGGGAGCAGTGAGACCCAGTACTTC. The chain links TRBV20-1 to TRBJ2-5, with 13 bases that match TRBD2. The CDR3 has 15 amino acids. V trimming: 6 bases; J trimming: 5 bases; junction bases outside the gene matches: 9. Germline values: CDR1 DFQATT, CDR2 SNEGSKA (reference sequence).

The chain is built from TRBV6-4 and TRBJ1-1; 7 nucleotides line up with TRBD1. V gave up 4 bases and J gave up 0 bases; unmatched junction bases: 8. The CDR3 spans 16 residues. The germline V gene encodes CDR1 MRHNA and CDR2 SNTAGT. The CDR3 here is CASSANRGSMNTEAFF. The DNA of the CDR3 is TGTGCCAGCAGTGCCAACAGGGGCTCCATGAACACTGAAGCTTTCTTT.